The sequence of this TCR beta chain was determined in a study of spatial heterogeneity in lung cancer. Study overall: Alpha-chain sequences were consistently detected in smaller numbers than beta-chain sequences. TCR transcript counts in tumor regions correlated strongly with a T cell module score from matched bulk RNA-seq.

TCRdb re-derived calls from the 5' RACE reads in MiXCR, one entry per CDR3 protein. The repertoire holds fewer than 5,500 distinct CDR3 sequences, with about 7% as singletons. Stated time point: sample taken at primary tumor resection. A total of approximately 70 untreated early-stage non-small cell lung cancer patients served as donors. This clonotype is deemed medium-sized (0.01 to 0.1%). The antigen is undetermined. General observations from the study: The study estimated approximately 7% alpha and roughly 14% beta chain coverage of tumor T cells. One measure, the expanded intratumoral alpha and beta TCR count, tracked tumor mutation counts.

Material: lung tumor tissue, obtained at surgery. The origin of this receptor is a male donor with early-stage non-small cell lung cancer.

CDR3 in amino acids: CASSLQGGTVNEQFF. The CDR3 region has the DNA TGTGCCAGCAGTTTGCAGGGGGGTACCGTTAATGAGCAGTTCTTC. V gene TRBV27 combines with J gene TRBJ2-1, with a tentative D call TRBD1 (7 bases). The CDR3 length is 15 residues. The V and J ends lost 3 bases and 7 bases respectively, with 16 bases between them. The germline CDR1 and CDR2 sequences are MNHEY and SMNVEV (reference sequence).